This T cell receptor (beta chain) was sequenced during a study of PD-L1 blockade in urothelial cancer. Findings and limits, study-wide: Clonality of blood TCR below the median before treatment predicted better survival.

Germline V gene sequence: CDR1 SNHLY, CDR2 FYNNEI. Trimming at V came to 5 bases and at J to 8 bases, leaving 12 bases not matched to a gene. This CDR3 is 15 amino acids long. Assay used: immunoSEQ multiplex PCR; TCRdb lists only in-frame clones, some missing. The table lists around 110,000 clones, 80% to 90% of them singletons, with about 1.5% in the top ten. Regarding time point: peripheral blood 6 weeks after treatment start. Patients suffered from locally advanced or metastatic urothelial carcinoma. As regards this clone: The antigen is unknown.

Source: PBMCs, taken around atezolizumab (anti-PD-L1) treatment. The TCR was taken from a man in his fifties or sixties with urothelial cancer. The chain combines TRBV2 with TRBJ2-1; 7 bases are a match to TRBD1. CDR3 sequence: CASSRGGPMNYEQFF. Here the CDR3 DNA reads TGTGCCAGCAGTAGAGGGGGCCCTATGAACTATGAGCAGTTCTTC.